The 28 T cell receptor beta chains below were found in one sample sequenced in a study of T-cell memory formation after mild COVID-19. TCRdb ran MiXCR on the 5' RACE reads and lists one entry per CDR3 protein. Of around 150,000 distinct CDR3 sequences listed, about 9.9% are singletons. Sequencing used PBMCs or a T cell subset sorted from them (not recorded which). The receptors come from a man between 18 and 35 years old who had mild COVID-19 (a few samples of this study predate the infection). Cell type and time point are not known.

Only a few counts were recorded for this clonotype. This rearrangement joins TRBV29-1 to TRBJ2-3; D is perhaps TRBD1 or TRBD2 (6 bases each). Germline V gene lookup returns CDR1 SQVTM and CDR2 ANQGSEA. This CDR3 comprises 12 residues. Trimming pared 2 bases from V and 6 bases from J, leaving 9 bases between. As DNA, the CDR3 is TGCAGCGTTGAATCGGGGGCCGATACGCAGTATTTT. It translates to CSVESGADTQYF.

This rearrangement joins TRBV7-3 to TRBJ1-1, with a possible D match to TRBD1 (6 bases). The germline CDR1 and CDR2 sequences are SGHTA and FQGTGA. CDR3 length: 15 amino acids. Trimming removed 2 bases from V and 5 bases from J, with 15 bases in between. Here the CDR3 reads CASSLLPGVRTEAFF. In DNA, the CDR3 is TGTGCCAGCAGCTTATTACCAGGGGTTCGGACTGAAGCTTTCTTT.

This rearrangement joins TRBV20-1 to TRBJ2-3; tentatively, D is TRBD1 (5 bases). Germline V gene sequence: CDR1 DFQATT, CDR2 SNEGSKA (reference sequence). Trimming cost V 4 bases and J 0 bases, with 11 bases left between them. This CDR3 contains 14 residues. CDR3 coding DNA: TGCAGTGCTACACAAAGGACAAGCACAGATACGCAGTATTTT. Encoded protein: CSATQRTSTDTQYF.

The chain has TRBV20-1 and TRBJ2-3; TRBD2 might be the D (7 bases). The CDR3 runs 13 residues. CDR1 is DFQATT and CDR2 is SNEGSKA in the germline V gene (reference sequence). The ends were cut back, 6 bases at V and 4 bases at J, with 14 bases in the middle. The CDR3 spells CSAIGGGADTQYF. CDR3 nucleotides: TGCAGTGCCATAGGCGGGGGCGCAGATACGCAGTATTTT.

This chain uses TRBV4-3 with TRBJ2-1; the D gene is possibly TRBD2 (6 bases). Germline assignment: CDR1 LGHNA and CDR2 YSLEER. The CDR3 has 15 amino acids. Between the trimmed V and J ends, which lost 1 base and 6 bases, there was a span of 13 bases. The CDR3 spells CASSQVGGDPNEQFF. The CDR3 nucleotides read TGCGCCAGCAGCCAAGTTGGCGGGGACCCCAATGAGCAGTTCTTC.

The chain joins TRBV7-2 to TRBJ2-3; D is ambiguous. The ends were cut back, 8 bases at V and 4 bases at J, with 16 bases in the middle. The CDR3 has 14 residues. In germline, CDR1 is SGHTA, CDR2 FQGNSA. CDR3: CASFRMSHADTQYF. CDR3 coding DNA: TGTGCCAGCTTCCGGATGTCGCATGCAGATACGCAGTATTTT.

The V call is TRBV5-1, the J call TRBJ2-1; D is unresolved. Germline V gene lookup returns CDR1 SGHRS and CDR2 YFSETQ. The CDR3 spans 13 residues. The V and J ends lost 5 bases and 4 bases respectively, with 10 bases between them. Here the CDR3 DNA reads TGCGCCAGCAGTGCCGACTTTTACAATGAGCAGTTCTTC. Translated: CASSADFYNEQFF. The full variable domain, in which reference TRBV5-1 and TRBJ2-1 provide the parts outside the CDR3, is KAGVTQTPRYLIKTRGQQVTLSCSPISGHRSVSWYQQTPGQGLQFLFEYFSETQRNKGNFPGRFSGRQFSNSRSEMNVSTLELGDSALYLCASSADFYNEQFFGPGTRLTVL.

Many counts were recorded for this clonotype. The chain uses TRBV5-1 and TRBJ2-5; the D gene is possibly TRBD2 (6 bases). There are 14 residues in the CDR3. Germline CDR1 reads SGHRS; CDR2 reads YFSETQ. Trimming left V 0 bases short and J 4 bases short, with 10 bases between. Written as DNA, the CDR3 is TGCGCCAGCAGCTTGGGGCAGGGAGGAGAGACCCAGTACTTC. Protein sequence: CASSLGQGGETQYF.

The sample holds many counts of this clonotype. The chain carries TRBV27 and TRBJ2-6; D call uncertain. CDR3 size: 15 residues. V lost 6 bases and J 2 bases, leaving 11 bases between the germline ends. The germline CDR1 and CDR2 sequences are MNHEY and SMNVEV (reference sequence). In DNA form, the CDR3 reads TGTGCCAGCAGCCATTACACTACTGGGGCCAACGTCCTGACTTTC. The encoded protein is CASSHYTTGANVLTF.

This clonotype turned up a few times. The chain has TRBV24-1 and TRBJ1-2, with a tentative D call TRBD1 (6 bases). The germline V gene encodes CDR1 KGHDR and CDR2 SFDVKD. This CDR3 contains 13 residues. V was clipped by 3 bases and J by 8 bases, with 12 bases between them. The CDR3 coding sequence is TGTGCCACCAGTGATCAACAGGGAAGAGGCTACACCTTC. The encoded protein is CATSDQQGRGYTF.

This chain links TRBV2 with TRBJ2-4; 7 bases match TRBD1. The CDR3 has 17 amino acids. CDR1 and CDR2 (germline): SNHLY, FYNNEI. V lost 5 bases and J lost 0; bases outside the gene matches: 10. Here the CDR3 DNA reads TGTGCCAGCAGTCTTACAGGGGTGGGCCTAGCCAAAAACATTCAGTACTTC. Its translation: CASSLTGVGLAKNIQYF.

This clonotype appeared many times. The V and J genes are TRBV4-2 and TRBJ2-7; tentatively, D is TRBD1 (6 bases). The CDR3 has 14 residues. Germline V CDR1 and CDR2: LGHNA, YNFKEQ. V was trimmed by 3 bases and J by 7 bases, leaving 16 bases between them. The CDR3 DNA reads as TGTGCCAGCAGCCAGGTTACAGGGCCGGGAGAGCAGTACTTC. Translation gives CASSQVTGPGEQYF.

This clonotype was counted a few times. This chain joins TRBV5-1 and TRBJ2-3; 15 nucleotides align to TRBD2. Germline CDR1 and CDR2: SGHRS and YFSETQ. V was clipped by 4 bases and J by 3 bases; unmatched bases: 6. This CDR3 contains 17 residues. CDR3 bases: TGCGCCAGCAGCCCTGGAGGACTAGCGGGGGGGACAGATACGCAGTATTTT. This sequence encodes CASSPGGLAGGTDTQYF.

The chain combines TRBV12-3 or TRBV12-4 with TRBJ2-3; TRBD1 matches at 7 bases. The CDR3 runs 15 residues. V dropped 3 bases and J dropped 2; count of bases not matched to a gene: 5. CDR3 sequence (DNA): TGTGCCAGCAGTTTCCTCAGGGGGTACACAGATACGCAGTATTTT. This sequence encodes CASSFLRGYTDTQYF.

The CDR3 region has the DNA TGTGCCTCTAGGGACCTAGCGGGGCTGGGGACGCAGTATTTT. Residues: CASRDLAGLGTQYF. J is TRBJ2-3 and V is TRBV12-3 or TRBV12-4; TRBD2 agrees at 9 bases. The CDR3 length is 14 residues. V was clipped by 11 bases and J by 9 bases; unmatched bases: 15.

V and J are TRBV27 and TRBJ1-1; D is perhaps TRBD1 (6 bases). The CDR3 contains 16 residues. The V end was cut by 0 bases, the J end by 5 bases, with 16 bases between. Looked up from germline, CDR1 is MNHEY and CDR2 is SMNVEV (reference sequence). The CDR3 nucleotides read TGTGCCAGCAGTTTATCGTGGGGGCGCAGAGCTACTGAAGCTTTCTTT. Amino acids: CASSLSWGRRATEAFF.

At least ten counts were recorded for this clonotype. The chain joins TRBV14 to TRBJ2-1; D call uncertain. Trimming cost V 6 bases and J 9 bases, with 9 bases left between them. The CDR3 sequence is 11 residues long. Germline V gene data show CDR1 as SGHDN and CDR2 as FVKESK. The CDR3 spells CASRRTGEQFF. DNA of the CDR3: TGTGCCAGCAGGAGGACGGGTGAGCAGTTCTTC.

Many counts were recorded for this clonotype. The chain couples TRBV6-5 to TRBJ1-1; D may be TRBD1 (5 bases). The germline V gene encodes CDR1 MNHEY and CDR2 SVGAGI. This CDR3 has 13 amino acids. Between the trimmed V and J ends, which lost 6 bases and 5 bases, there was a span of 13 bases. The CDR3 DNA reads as TGTGCCAGCAGACCGGACACCTGGACTGAAGCTTTCTTT. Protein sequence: CASRPDTWTEAFF.

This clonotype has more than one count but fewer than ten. CDR3 residues: CASSLYPSGNTIYF. The CDR3 nucleotides are TGTGCCAGCAGTTTATACCCCTCTGGAAACACCATATATTTT. J is TRBJ1-3 and V is TRBV12-3 or TRBV12-4; no definite D call. The CDR3 contains 14 residues. V was trimmed by 2 bases and J by 0 bases, leaving 5 bases between them.

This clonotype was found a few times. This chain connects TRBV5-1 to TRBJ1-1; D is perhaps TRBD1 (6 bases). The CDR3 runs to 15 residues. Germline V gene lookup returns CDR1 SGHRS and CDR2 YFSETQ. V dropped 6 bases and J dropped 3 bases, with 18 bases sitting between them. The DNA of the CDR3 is TGCGCCAGCACTCCCCGGGCAGGGGAATACACTGAAGCTTTCTTT. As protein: CASTPRAGEYTEAFF.

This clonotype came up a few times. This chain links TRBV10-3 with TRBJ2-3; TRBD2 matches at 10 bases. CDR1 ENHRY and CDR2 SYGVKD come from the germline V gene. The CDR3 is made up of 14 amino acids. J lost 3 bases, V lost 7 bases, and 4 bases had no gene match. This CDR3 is CAITSSGGTDTQYF. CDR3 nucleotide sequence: TGTGCCATCACTAGTAGCGGGGGGACAGATACGCAGTATTTT.

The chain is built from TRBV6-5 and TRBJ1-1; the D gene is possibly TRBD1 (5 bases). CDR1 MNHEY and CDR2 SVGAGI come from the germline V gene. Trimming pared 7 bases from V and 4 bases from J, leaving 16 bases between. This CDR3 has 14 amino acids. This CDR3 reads CASTYSGPSTEAFF. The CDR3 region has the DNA TGTGCCAGCACCTACTCGGGGCCAAGCACTGAAGCTTTCTTT.

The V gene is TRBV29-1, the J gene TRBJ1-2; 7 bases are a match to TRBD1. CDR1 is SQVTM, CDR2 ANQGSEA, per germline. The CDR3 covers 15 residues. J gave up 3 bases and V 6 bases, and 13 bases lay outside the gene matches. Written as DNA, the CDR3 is TGCAGCGTAGAGACCGGGACAGAAAATCACTATGGCTACACCTTC. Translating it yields CSVETGTENHYGYTF.

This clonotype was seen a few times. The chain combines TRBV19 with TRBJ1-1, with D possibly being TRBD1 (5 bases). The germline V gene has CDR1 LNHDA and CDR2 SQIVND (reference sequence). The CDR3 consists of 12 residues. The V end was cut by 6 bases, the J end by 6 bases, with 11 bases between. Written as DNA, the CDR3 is TGTGCCAGTAGATTCAGGGATTCTGAAGCTTTCTTT. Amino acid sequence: CASRFRDSEAFF.

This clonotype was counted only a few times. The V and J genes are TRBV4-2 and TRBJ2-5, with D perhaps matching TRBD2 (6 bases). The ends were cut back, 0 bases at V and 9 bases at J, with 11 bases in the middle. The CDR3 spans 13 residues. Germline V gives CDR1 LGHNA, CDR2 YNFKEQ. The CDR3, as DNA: TGTGCCAGCAGCCAAGAAGCGGGTTTGGCCCAGTACTTC. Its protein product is CASSQEAGLAQYF.

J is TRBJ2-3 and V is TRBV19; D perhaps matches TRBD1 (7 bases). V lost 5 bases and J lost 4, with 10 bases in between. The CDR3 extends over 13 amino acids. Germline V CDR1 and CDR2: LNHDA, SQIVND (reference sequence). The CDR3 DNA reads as TGTGCCAGTAGTGGAGGGGGCGCAGATACGCAGTATTTT. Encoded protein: CASSGGGADTQYF.

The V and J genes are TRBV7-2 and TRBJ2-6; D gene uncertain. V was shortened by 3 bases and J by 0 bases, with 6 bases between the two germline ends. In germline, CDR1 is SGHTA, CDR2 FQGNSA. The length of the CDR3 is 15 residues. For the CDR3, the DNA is TGTGCCAGCAGCTTCTTCCTCTCTGGGGCCAACGTCCTGACTTTC. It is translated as CASSFFLSGANVLTF.

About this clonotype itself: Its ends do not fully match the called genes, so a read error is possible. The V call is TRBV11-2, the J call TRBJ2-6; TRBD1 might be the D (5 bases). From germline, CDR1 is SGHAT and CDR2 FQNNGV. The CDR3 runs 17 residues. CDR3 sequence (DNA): TGTGCCAGCAGCAGCCGCCAGGTTCGTTCTGGGGCCAACGTTCTGACTTTC. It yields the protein CASSSRQVRSGANVLTF. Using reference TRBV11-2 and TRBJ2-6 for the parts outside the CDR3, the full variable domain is EAGVAQSPRYKIIEKRQSVAFWCNPISGHATLYWYQQILGQGPKLLIQFQNNGVVDDSQLPKDRFSAERLKGVDSTLKIQPAKLEDSAVYLCASSSRQVRSGANVLTFGAGSRLTVL.